These T cell receptor beta chains were read from a single sample in a study of T cells in Graves' hyperthyroidism and ophthalmopathy. From the multiplex PCR reads, TCRdb called clonotypes with MiXCR, one entry per CDR3 protein. The sample has under 700,000 distinct CDR3 sequences, approximately 15% seen once. Sequenced input: blood. These receptors all stem from a woman between 18 and 30 years old with Graves' hyperthyroidism. CDR3s include the opening cysteine and the closing phenylalanine or tryptophan. The D gene is left open where the match is weak. Clone size, where shown, is once, few, many, or a class for clones that have expanded.

j_call clone_size d_call v_call cdr3_aa cdr3_nt
TRBJ2-7 many . TRBV7-2 CASSLAIGSGEQYF TGTGCCAGCAGCTTAGCTATAGGGTCCGGCGAGCAGTACTTC
TRBJ2-3 . . TRBV9 CASSVPNTDTQYF TGTGCCAGCAGCGTCCCAAACACAGATACGCAGTATTTT
TRBJ2-7 many TRBD2 TRBV5-1 CASRSGQGTNSYEQYF TGCGCCAGCCGTTCCGGCCAAGGGACTAACTCCTACGAGCAGTACTTC
TRBJ2-5 few . TRBV20-1 CSASLRETQYF TGCAGTGCTAGTCTAAGAGAGACCCAGTACTTC
TRBJ1-2 few TRBD1 TRBV24-1 CATSDSDRDDGYTF TGTGCCACCAGTGATTCCGACAGGGATGATGGCTACACCTTC
TRBJ2-7 many . TRBV7-9 CASSSLNEQYF TGTGCCAGCAGCTCGCTGAACGAGCAGTACTTC
TRBJ2-7 . TRBD2 TRBV12-3/TRBV12-4 CASSSHSGRGRGSYEQCF TGTGCCAGCAGTTCCCATAGCGGGAGGGGCCGTGGTTCCTACGAGCAGTGCTTC
TRBJ1-5 many . TRBV2 CASSELGGATNQPQHF TGTGCCAGCAGTGAGCTGGGGGGGGCAACCAATCAGCCCCAGCATTTT
TRBJ2-3 many . TRBV7-2 CASSEGGPADTQYF TGTGCCAGCTCGGAAGGGGGACCCGCAGATACGCAGTATTTT
TRBJ2-7 few . TRBV24-1 CATSERRGDEQYF TGTGCCACCAGTGAGCGCCGCGGCGACGAGCAGTACTTC
TRBJ2-1 few . TRBV6-2/TRBV6-3 CASSPIRGYGNEQFF TGTGCCAGCAGTCCGATTCGAGGCTACGGCAATGAGCAGTTCTTC
TRBJ1-5 many . TRBV12-3/TRBV12-4 CASSWSGGSNQPQHF TGTGCCAGCAGTTGGTCTGGGGGTTCCAATCAGCCCCAGCATTTT
TRBJ2-1 many . TRBV11-2 CASSLDLSSRAQFF TGTGCCAGCAGCTTAGATTTAAGTAGTCGGGCGCAGTTCTTC
TRBJ2-6 few . TRBV12-3/TRBV12-4 CASAPGGGGANVLTF TGTGCCAGCGCCCCGGGGGGCGGTGGGGCCAACGTCCTGACTTTC
TRBJ1-5 many . TRBV20-1 CSARDNSNQPQHF TGCAGTGCTAGAGATAACAGCAATCAGCCCCAGCATTTT
TRBJ1-2 many . TRBV3-1 CASSQVGQGGYTF TGTGCCAGCAGCCAAGTTGGGCAGGGTGGCTACACCTTC
TRBJ1-4 . TRBD1 TRBV6-9 CASSYRPGQGATNEKLFF TGTGCCAGCAGTTACCGGCCGGGACAGGGGGCAACTAATGAAAAACTGTTTTTT
TRBJ1-2 . TRBD1 TRBV7-2 CASSVGGQGYGYTF TGTGCCAGCAGCGTAGGTGGACAGGGCTATGGCTACACCTTC
TRBJ1-3 . . TRBV5-6 CASSLVWAPGNTIYF TGTGCCAGCAGCTTGGTGTGGGCGCCTGGAAACACCATATATTTT
TRBJ2-7 many . TRBV7-9 CASSLAGPAYEQYF TGTGCCAGCAGCTTAGCGGGGCCTGCGTACGAGCAGTACTTC
TRBJ1-4 . TRBD1 TRBV20-1 CSARTGAGLFF TGCAGTGCTAGAACAGGGGCGGGACTGTTTTTT
TRBJ2-1 many TRBD2 TRBV20-1 CRTSGEPNRQGNEQFF TGCAGGACCAGCGGGGAGCCCAACCGACAAGGCAATGAGCAGTTCTTC
TRBJ1-5 few . TRBV7-2 CASSLVRDINQPQHF TGTGCCAGCAGCTTAGTACGGGACATCAATCAGCCCCAGCATTTT
TRBJ2-3 few TRBD1 TRBV7-9 CASSSRQGSSTDTQYF TGTGCCAGCAGCTCAAGACAGGGCTCTAGCACAGATACGCAGTATTTT
TRBJ1-3 few . TRBV7-9 CASSLSKISGNTIYF TGTGCCAGCAGCTTATCGAAAATCTCTGGAAACACCATATATTTT
TRBJ2-1 many . TRBV24-1 CATSDSGAHLAIHEQFF TGTGCCACCAGTGATTCCGGGGCCCATTTGGCAATCCATGAGCAGTTCTTC
TRBJ1-2 . . TRBV7-8 CASSQGRAHPGYGYTF TGTGCCAGCAGCCAAGGTCGGGCGCATCCGGGCTATGGCTACACCTTC
TRBJ2-5 many TRBD2 TRBV2 CASSEAASGRGQETQYF TGTGCCAGCAGTGAAGCGGCTAGCGGGAGAGGGCAAGAGACCCAGTACTTC
TRBJ2-7 . . TRBV9 CASSVSSYTYEQYF TGTGCCAGCAGCGTATCTTCTTACACCTACGAGCAGTACTTC
TRBJ2-7 many . TRBV12-5 CASGLLLYEQYF TGTGCTAGTGGTTTGTTGCTCTACGAGCAGTACTTC
TRBJ2-3 . . TRBV4-1 CASSQGPVSTQYF TGCGCCAGCAGCCAAGGGCCAGTCTCGACGCAGTATTTT
TRBJ2-1 few TRBD2 TRBV6-2/TRBV6-3 CASAFSGSRNNEQFF TGTGCCAGCGCCTTTAGCGGGAGCAGGAACAATGAGCAGTTCTTC